This entry lists 25 T cell receptor beta chains sequenced from one sample in a study of T cells after yellow fever vaccination. TCRdb reprocessed the 5' RACE reads with MiXCR, giving one entry per CDR3 protein. The table shows about 85,000 distinct CDR3 sequences, with roughly 15% occurring only once. This specimen consisted of CD8+ T cells not binding an NS4B(214-222) dextramer, sorted from PBMCs, obtained roughly 20 days after the first yellow fever vaccination. The receptor set was obtained from a man younger than 35 who received the YFV17D yellow fever vaccine.

The chain joins TRBV5-7 to TRBJ2-5; no clear D gene. TRBV5-7 is identified as an open reading frame with a role that is uncertain. Trimming took 4 bases from V and 5 from J, leaving 15 bases between them. There are 14 residues in the CDR3. The CDR3: CASSAEEEWETQYF. The CDR3 coding sequence is TGTGCCAGCAGCGCAGAGGAAGAGTGGGAGACCCAGTACTTC.

The chain joins TRBV6-5 to TRBJ1-4, with 8 bases that match TRBD1. CDR3 length: 15 amino acids. J lost 4 bases, V lost 2 bases, and 3 bases had no gene match. CDR1 and CDR2 from the germline V gene are MNHEY and SVGAGI. In nucleotides, the CDR3 is TGTGCCAGCAGTTACGGGACAGGCCGTAATGAAAAACTGTTTTTT. Residues: CASSYGTGRNEKLFF.

The chain recombines TRBV27 with TRBJ2-1, with TRBD2 matching 7 bases. V was pared by 2 bases and J by 10 bases, with 11 bases of the junction left unmatched. Germline-derived CDR1 and CDR2 are MNHEY and SMNVEV (reference sequence). This CDR3 comprises 15 residues. The CDR3: CASSLAAPGGREQFF. CDR3 DNA sequence: TGTGCCAGCAGTTTAGCGGCACCCGGGGGGAGGGAGCAGTTCTTC.

This clonotype came up a few times. The chain combines TRBV10-3 with TRBJ2-3; D may be TRBD2 (6 bases). V lost 5 bases, J lost 4 bases, and 19 bases lay in between. The CDR3 runs 16 residues. From germline, CDR1 is ENHRY and CDR2 SYGVKD. CDR3 residues: CAISPWGENVADTQYF. The DNA of the CDR3 is TGTGCCATCAGTCCCTGGGGGGAGAACGTTGCAGATACGCAGTATTTT.

In this sample, this clonotype turned up a few times. This chain links TRBV27 with TRBJ2-1; the D gene could be TRBD1 or TRBD2 (6 bases each). In germline, CDR1 is MNHEY, CDR2 SMNVEV (reference sequence). Between the trimmed V and J ends, which lost 3 bases and 9 bases, there was a span of 15 bases. This CDR3 is 14 amino acids long. This CDR3 is CASSLLRSGAEQFF. CDR3 coding DNA: TGTGCCAGCAGTTTGCTACGGTCGGGGGCTGAGCAGTTCTTC.

This chain joins TRBV5-6 and TRBJ2-3; D remains ambiguous. Trimming stripped 0 bases from V and 7 bases from J, with 9 bases between. The length of the CDR3 is 13 residues. CDR1 is SGHDT and CDR2 is YYEEEE in the germline V gene. CDR3 in DNA: TGTGCCAGCAGCTTGGAATATATAAATACGCAGTATTTT. Its protein is CASSLEYINTQYF.

This clonotype was observed a few times. V is TRBV27 and J is TRBJ2-7; D is ambiguous. V was trimmed by 8 bases and J by 3 bases, leaving 20 bases between them. Per the germline V gene, CDR1 is MNHEY and CDR2 is SMNVEV (reference sequence). CDR3 length: 15 amino acids. The CDR3 DNA reads as TGTGCCAGCTCACAAACTCCGTGGCAGAACTACGAGCAGTACTTC. Protein product: CASSQTPWQNYEQYF.

The table lists this clonotype with a few counts. This sequence joins TRBV7-3 and TRBJ2-1; TRBD2 matches 8 bases. This CDR3 spans 15 amino acids. Germline CDR1 reads SGHTA; CDR2 reads FQGTGA. V lost 3 bases and J lost 7; bases outside the gene matches: 8. This chain's CDR3 is CASSFNPGGANEQFF. The CDR3 nucleotides are TGTGCCAGCAGCTTCAACCCCGGGGGGGCAAATGAGCAGTTCTTC.

The sample holds a few counts of this clonotype. This rearrangement joins TRBV25-1 to TRBJ1-1; 7 bases line up with TRBD1. This CDR3 is 14 amino acids long. Looked up from germline, CDR1 is MGHDK and CDR2 is SYGVNS. V trimming: 4 bases; J trimming: 3 bases; junction bases outside the gene matches: 5. The CDR3 region is CASSVTGVDTEAFF. In DNA form, the CDR3 reads TGTGCCAGCAGTGTAACAGGGGTGGACACTGAAGCTTTCTTT. The full variable domain, in which reference TRBV25-1 and TRBJ1-1 provide the parts outside the CDR3, is EADIYQTPRYLVIGTGKKITLECSQTMGHDKMYWYQQDPGMELHLIHYSYGVNSTEKGDLSSESTVSRIRTEHFPLTLESARPSHTSQYLCASSVTGVDTEAFFGQGTRLTVV.

The chain uses TRBV6-5 and TRBJ1-2, with no clear D. The germline V gene encodes CDR1 MNHEY and CDR2 SVGAGI. The CDR3 sequence is 13 residues long. The germline V and J ends were trimmed by 4 bases and 4 bases, with 10 bases remaining between them. CDR3 coding DNA: TGTGCCAGCAGTTGGGGAGGAACCTATGGCTACACCTTC. Amino acid sequence: CASSWGGTYGYTF.

The CDR3 nucleotides read TGTGCCAGCAGCCAAGACTGGGCCTACGAGCAGTACGTC. Translation gives CASSQDWAYEQYV. The chain combines TRBV5-5 with TRBJ2-7; D gene uncertain. This CDR3 is 13 amino acids long. From germline, CDR1 is SGHKS and CDR2 YYEKEE (reference sequence). The V end lost 4 bases, the J end lost 2 bases, and 10 bases lay between the germline ends.

Only a few counts were recorded for this clonotype. The chain carries TRBV28 and TRBJ1-2; no clear D gene. With 3 bases removed from V and 4 bases from J, the gap between germline ends came to 15 bases. There are 15 residues in the CDR3. CDR1 and CDR2 (germline): MDHEN, SYDVKM. Here the CDR3 reads CASSFRSLRRYGYTF. CDR3 bases: TGTGCCAGCAGTTTCAGGTCCCTGAGGCGCTATGGCTACACCTTC.

Only a few counts were recorded for this clonotype. The chain combines TRBV12-3 or TRBV12-4 with TRBJ1-5, with D maybe TRBD1 (6 bases). Trimming shortened V by 5 bases and J by 7 bases, and 21 bases separated the two germline ends. This CDR3 comprises 16 residues. The CDR3 sequence: CASSVLGQGNQQPQHF. CDR3 in DNA: TGTGCCAGCAGTGTCCTGGGGCAGGGGAATCAACAGCCCCAGCATTTT.

V gene TRBV14 combines with J gene TRBJ1-4; D call uncertain. Trimming took off 0 bases at V and 8 bases at J, with 10 bases between the two ends. In germline, CDR1 is SGHDN, CDR2 FVKESK. The CDR3 is 14 amino acids. CDR3 DNA sequence: TGTGCCAGCAGCCAAGATCCATTTTCGGAAAAACTGTTTTTT. Translating gives CASSQDPFSEKLFF.

This chain links TRBV18 with TRBJ2-2; no reliable D call. Germline CDR1 is KGHSH and CDR2 is LQKENI. Trimming took 0 bases from V and 1 from J, leaving 6 bases between them. The CDR3 sequence is 15 residues long. DNA for the CDR3: TGTGCCAGCTCACCACCGATGCGGAACACCGGGGAGCTGTTTTTT. Its protein product is CASSPPMRNTGELFF.

This clonotype was detected only a few times. This rearrangement joins TRBV5-1 to TRBJ1-1; D gene ambiguous. Germline CDR1 and CDR2: SGHRS and YFSETQ. V was pared by 1 base and J by 7 bases, with 8 bases between. The CDR3 contains 12 residues. Here the CDR3 DNA reads TGCGCCAGCAGCTTGTTCCAGGATGAAGCTTTCTTT. Amino acid sequence: CASSLFQDEAFF.

V gene TRBV11-2 combines with J gene TRBJ1-5; 12 positions agree with TRBD1. The CDR3 is 19 amino acids. Germline trimming cut 5 bases from V and 0 bases from J; bases unmatched to any gene: 11. The germline gives CDR1 SGHAT, CDR2 FQNNGV. This CDR3 reads CASSTAGTGGLYSNQPQHF. The CDR3, as DNA: TGTGCCAGCAGCACAGCCGGGACAGGGGGCCTTTATAGCAATCAGCCCCAGCATTTT.

This clonotype turned up a few times. The chain has TRBV12-3 or TRBV12-4 and TRBJ2-1, with TRBD2 matching over 7 bases. CDR3 length: 10 residues. V dropped 6 bases and J dropped 10; count of bases not matched to a gene: 0. CDR3 protein: CASSGGEQFF. The DNA for the CDR3 is TGTGCCAGCAGCGGGGGGGAGCAGTTCTTC.

This clonotype has a handful of counts. The rearrangement links TRBV29-1 to TRBJ2-1; no reliable D call. The CDR3 is 8 amino acids. Germline assignment: CDR1 SQVTM and CDR2 ANQGSEA. The CDR3 sequence: CRSAEQFF. CDR3 coding DNA: TGCAGGTCCGCTGAGCAGTTCTTC.

V is TRBV10-3 and J is TRBJ2-7; a possible D gene is TRBD2 (5 bases). Trimming took off 6 bases at V and 9 bases at J, with 6 bases between the two ends. This CDR3 is built from 9 residues. Germline V lookup: CDR1 ENHRY, CDR2 SYGVKD. Here the CDR3 DNA reads TGTGCCATCAGAGAGGGGCAGTACGTC. Translated: CAIREGQYV.

The rearrangement joins TRBV4-2 to TRBJ1-1, with D possibly matching TRBD1 (5 bases). V gave up 0 bases and J gave up 0 bases, with 11 bases separating them. Germline V gene sequence: CDR1 LGHNA, CDR2 YNFKEQ. The CDR3 loop spans 16 amino acids. This CDR3 reads CASSQEPGRMNTEAFF. The CDR3 DNA follows: TGTGCCAGCAGCCAAGAGCCGGGACGTATGAACACTGAAGCTTTCTTT.

J is TRBJ1-1 and V is TRBV7-8, with 9 bases fitting TRBD1. Per germline, CDR1 SGHVS and CDR2 FQNEAQ. This CDR3 region has 13 residues. V dropped 6 bases and J dropped 5; count of bases not matched to a gene: 4. The CDR3 nucleotides read TGTGCCAGCAGACAGGGGGCCGGGACTGAAGCTTTCTTT. Protein product: CASRQGAGTEAFF.

This clonotype came up a few times. This chain links TRBV29-1 with TRBJ1-2; the D gene is possibly TRBD1 (5 bases). V was trimmed by 7 bases and J by 3 bases, leaving 6 bases between them. The CDR3 runs 10 residues. Germline loops: CDR1 SQVTM, CDR2 ANQGSEA. Written as DNA, the CDR3 is TGCAGCGGGGGGGACTATGGCTACACCTTC. Translation: CSGGDYGYTF.

This clonotype turned up a few times. J is TRBJ1-2 and V is TRBV3-1; no firm D call. With 3 bases removed from V and 4 bases from J, the gap between germline ends came to 3 bases. The CDR3 spans 11 residues. CDR1 is LGHDT and CDR2 is YNNKEL in the germline V gene (reference sequence). This CDR3 reads CASSQFYGYTF. DNA of the CDR3: TGTGCCAGCAGCCAGTTCTATGGCTACACCTTC. Full variable domain (rest looked up from reference TRBV3-1 and TRBJ1-2): DTAVSQTPKYLVTQMGNDKSIKCEQNLGHDTMYWYKQDSKKFLKIMFSYNNKELIINETVPNRFSPKSPDKAHLNLHINSLELGDSAVYFCASSQFYGYTFGSGTRLTVV.

The chain is built from TRBV27 and TRBJ2-5, with D possibly matching TRBD2 (6 bases). From germline, CDR1 is MNHEY and CDR2 SMNVEV (reference sequence). The CDR3 consists of 14 residues. V shed 2 bases and J shed 4 bases, with 11 bases lying between them. The chain's CDR3 is CASSLALAGETQYF. The CDR3 DNA reads as TGTGCCAGCAGTTTAGCACTAGCTGGAGAGACCCAGTACTTC.